This T cell receptor beta chain was identified during a study of blood T cell repertoires in COVID-19. This CDR3 spans 16 amino acids. V was pared by 4 bases and J by 5 bases, with 18 bases between. Germline V gene data show CDR1 as SGHNT and CDR2 as YYREEE (reference sequence). This clone was picked up one time. Profiling relied on immunoSEQ multiplex PCR, and the TCRdb table lists in-frame clones only, not all of them. The table lists approximately 300,000 clones, under 90% of them singletons. This receptor was obtained from a man aged 25-45 years who had recovered from COVID-19. The sample comprised PBMCs or T cells enriched from blood (not recorded which). The chain recombines TRBV5-4 with TRBJ1-4, with D possibly matching TRBD1 (5 bases). CDR3 sequence reads: CASSGGAGGLNEKLFF. For the CDR3, the DNA is TGTGCCAGCAGCGGTGGTGCGGGGGGTCTCAATGAAAAACTGTTTTTT.